The present T cell receptor beta chain was sequenced within a study of OX40 agonist ivuxolimab in advanced cancers. The overall study: The drug used for patients, ivuxolimab, was an agonistic anti-OX40 (CD134) antibody. Patients got intravenous ivuxolimab at 0.01 to 10 mg/kg every 2 weeks.

Germline values: CDR1 MNHNY, CDR2 SVGAGI (reference sequence). The CDR3 is made up of 14 amino acids. Trimming removed 6 bases from V and 1 base from J, with 12 bases in between. The repertoire was sequenced with immunoSEQ multiplex PCR; TCRdb's copy has only in-frame clones and lacks some. The sample shows 40,000 to 55,000 clones, around 90% of them seen only once. This clone was seen a single time. The material sequenced was CD4+ or CD8+ T cells sorted from blood, taken in a trial of the OX40 agonist ivuxolimab. The chain links TRBV6-6 to TRBJ1-1; D gene uncertain. This TCR derives from an adult with an advanced solid tumor such as melanoma, head and neck, liver or kidney cancer. CDR3 nucleotide sequence: TGTGCCAGCAGCCCCCTCATCGCGAACACTGAAGCTTTCTTT. Encoded protein: CASSPLIANTEAFF.